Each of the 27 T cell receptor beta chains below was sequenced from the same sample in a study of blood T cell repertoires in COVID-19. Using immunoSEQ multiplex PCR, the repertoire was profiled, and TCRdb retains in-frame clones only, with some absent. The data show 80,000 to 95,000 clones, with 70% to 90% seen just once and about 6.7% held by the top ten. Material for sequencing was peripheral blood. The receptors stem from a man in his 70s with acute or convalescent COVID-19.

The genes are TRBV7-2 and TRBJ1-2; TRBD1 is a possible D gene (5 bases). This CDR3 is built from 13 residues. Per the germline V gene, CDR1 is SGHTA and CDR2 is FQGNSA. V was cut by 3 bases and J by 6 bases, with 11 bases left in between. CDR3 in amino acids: CASSLFTGDGYTF. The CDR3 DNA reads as TGTGCCAGCAGCTTGTTTACAGGCGATGGCTACACCTTC.

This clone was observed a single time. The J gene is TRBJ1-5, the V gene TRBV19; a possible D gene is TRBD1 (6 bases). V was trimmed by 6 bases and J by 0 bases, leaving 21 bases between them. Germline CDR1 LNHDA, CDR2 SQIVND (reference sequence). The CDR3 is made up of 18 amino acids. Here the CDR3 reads CASRSTGTRTNSNQPQHF. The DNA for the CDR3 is TGTGCCAGTAGATCCACCGGGACACGGACGAATAGCAATCAGCCCCAGCATTTT.

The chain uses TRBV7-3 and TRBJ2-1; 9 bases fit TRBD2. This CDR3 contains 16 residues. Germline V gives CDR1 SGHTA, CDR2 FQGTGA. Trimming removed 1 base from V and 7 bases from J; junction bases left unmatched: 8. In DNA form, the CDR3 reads TGTGCCAGCAGCTTAATGCGGGGGGGCCAGTTTAATGAGCAGTTCTTC. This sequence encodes CASSLMRGGQFNEQFF. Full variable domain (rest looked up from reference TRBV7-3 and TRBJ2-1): GAGVSQTPSNKVTEKGKYVELRCDPISGHTALYWYRQSLGQGPEFLIYFQGTGAADDSGLPNDRFFAVRPEGSVSTLKIQRTERGDSAVYLCASSLMRGGQFNEQFFGPGTRLTVL.

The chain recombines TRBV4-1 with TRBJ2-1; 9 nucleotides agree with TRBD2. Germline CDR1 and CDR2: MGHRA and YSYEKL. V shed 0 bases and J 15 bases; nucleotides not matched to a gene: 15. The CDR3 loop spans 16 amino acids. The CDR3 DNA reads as TGCGCCAGCAGCCAAGATGATTGGACTAGCGTTACCTTTCGGTTCTTC. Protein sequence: CASSQDDWTSVTFRFF.

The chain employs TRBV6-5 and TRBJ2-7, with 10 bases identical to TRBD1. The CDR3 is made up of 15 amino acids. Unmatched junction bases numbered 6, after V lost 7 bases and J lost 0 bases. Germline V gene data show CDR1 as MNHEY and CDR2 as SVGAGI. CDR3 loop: CASTPGTGVSYEQYF. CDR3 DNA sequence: TGTGCCAGCACACCCGGGACAGGGGTCTCCTACGAGCAGTACTTC.

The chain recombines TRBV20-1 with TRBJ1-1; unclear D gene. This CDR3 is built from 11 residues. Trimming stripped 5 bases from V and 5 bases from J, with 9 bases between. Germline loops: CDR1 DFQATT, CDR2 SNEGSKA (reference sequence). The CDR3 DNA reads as TGCAGTGCTCCACAAAATACTGAAGCTTTCTTT. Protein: CSAPQNTEAFF.

In nucleotides, the CDR3 is TGCGCCAGCAGTGATCAACTACTGTCACCCCTCCACTTT. Its protein product is CASSDQLLSPLHF. The J gene is TRBJ1-6, the V gene TRBV10-2; D not resolved. The CDR3 contains 13 residues. V lost 3 bases and J 10 bases, leaving 10 bases between the germline ends. Germline values: CDR1 WSHSY, CDR2 SAAADI.

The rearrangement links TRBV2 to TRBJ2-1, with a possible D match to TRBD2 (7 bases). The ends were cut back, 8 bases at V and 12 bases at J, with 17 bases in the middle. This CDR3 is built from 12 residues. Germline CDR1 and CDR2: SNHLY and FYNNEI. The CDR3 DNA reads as TGTGCCAGCTGCTCCCTAGGGGGGGCGCAGTTCTTC. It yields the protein CASCSLGGAQFF.

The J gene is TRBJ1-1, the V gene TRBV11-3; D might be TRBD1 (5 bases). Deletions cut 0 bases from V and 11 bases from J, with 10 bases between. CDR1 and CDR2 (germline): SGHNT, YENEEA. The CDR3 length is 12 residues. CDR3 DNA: TGTGCCAGCAGCTTAGACGGACATGTCGCTTTCTTT. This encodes CASSLDGHVAFF.

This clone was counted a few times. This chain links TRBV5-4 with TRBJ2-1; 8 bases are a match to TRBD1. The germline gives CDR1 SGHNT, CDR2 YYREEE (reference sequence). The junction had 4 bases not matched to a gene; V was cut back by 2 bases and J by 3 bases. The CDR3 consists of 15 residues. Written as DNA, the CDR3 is TGTGCCAGCAGCTTAAGACAGGGGCACTACAATGAGCAGTTCTTC. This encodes CASSLRQGHYNEQFF.

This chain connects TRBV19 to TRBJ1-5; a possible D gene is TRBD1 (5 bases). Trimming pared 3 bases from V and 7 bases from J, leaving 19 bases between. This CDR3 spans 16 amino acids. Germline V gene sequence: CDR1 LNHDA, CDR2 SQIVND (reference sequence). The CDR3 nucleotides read TGTGCCAGTAGTATTGGAGGGGCCTTCTTCTGGCAGCCCCAGCATTTT. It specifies CASSIGGAFFWQPQHF.

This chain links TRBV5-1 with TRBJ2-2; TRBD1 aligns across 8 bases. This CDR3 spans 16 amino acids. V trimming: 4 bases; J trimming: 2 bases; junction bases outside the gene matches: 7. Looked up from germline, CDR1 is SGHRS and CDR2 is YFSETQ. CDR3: CASSQRTGKNTGELFF. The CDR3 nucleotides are TGCGCCAGCAGCCAACGGACAGGGAAAAACACCGGGGAGCTGTTTTTT.

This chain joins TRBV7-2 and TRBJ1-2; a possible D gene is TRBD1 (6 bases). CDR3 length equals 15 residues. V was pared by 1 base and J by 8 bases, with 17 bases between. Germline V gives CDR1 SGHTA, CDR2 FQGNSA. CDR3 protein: CASSLDEAGVLGYTF. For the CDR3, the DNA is TGTGCCAGCAGCTTAGATGAGGCAGGGGTCTTGGGCTACACCTTC.

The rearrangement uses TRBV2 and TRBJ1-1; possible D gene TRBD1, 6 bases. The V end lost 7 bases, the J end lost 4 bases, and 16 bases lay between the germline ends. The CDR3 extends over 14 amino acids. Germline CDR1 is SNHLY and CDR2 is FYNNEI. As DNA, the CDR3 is TGTGCCAGCACTACCACAGGGAGCGGCACTGAAGCTTTCTTT. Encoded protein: CASTTTGSGTEAFF.

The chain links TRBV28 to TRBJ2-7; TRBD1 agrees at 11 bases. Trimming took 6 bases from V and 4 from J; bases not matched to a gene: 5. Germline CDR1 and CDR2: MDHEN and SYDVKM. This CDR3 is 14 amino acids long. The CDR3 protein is CASRLGQGVYEQYF. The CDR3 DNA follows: TGTGCCAGCAGACTGGGACAGGGGGTTTACGAGCAGTACTTC.

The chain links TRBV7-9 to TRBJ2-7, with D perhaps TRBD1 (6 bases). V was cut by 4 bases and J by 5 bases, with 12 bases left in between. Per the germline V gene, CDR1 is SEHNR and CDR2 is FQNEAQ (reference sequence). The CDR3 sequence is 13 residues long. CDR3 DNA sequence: TGTGCCAGCAGCTCCGGACAGCGGAACGAGCAGTACTTC. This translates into CASSSGQRNEQYF.

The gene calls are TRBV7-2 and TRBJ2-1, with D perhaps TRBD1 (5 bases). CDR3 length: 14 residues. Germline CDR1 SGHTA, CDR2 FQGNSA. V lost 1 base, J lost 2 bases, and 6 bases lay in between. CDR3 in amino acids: CASSLVTAYNEQFF. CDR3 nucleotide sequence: TGTGCCAGCAGCTTAGTGACAGCCTACAATGAGCAGTTCTTC.

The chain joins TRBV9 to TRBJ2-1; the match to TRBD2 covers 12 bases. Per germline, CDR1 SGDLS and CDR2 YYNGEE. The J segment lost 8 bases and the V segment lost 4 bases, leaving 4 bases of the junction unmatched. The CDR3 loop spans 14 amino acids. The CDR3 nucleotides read TGTGCCAGCAGCAAGACTAGCGGGAGTGATGAGCAGTTCTTC. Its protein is CASSKTSGSDEQFF.

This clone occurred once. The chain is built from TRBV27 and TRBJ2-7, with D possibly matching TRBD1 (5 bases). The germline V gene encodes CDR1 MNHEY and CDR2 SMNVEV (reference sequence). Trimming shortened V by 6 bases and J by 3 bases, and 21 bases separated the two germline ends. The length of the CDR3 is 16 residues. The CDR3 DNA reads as TGTGCCAGCAGCAAATCGGGTGGAGCAGGGCTCTACGAGCAGTACTTC. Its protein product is CASSKSGGAGLYEQYF.

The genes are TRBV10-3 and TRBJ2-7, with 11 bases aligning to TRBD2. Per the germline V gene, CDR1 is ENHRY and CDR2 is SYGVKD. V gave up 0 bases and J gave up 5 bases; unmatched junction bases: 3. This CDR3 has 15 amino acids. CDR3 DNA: TGTGCCATCAGTGAGTCTAGCGGGAGGGCCGACGAGCAGTACTTC. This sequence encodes CAISESSGRADEQYF.

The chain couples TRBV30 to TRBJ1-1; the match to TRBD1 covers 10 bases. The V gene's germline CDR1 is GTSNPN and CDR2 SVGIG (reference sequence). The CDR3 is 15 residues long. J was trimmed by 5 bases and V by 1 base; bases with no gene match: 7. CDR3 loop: CAWSDRDRGKTEAFF. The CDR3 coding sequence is TGTGCCTGGAGTGACCGGGACAGGGGTAAAACTGAAGCTTTCTTT.

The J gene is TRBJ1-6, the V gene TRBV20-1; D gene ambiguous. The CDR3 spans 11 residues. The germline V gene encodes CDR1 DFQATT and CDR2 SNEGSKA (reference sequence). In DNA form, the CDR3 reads TGCAGGGCCCCTGGAGGTGGTCCCCTCCACTTT. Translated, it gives CRAPGGGPLHF.

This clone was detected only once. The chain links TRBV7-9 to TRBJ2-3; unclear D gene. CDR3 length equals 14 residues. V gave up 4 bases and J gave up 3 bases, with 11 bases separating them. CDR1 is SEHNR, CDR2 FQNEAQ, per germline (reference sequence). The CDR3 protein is CASSSQSMTDTQYF. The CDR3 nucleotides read TGTGCCAGCAGCTCCCAATCTATGACAGATACGCAGTATTTT.

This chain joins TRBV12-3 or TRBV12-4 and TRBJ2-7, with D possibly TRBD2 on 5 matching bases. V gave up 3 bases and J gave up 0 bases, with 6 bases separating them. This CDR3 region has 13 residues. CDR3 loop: CASSLGSSYEQYF. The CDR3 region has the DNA TGTGCCAGCAGTTTGGGGAGCTCCTACGAGCAGTACTTC.

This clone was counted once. CDR3 residues: CASSYDSNYGYTF. The CDR3 DNA sequence: TGTGCCAGCAGCTATGATTCCAACTATGGCTACACCTTC. The chain uses TRBV6-5 and TRBJ1-2; no reliable D call. This CDR3 region has 13 residues. The V gene lost 6 bases and the J gene lost 2 bases, with 10 bases spanning the gap. Germline-derived CDR1 and CDR2 are MNHEY and SVGAGI.

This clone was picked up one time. CDR3 amino acids: CASSVLAGGVDTQYF. CDR3 DNA: TGTGCCAGCAGCGTCCTAGCGGGGGGCGTGGATACGCAGTATTTT. The gene calls are TRBV9 and TRBJ2-3; 11 bases fit TRBD2. J gave up 6 bases and V 2 bases, and 5 bases lay outside the gene matches. The CDR3 loop spans 15 amino acids. CDR1 is SGDLS and CDR2 is YYNGEE in the germline V gene.

The CDR3 DNA sequence: TGCGCCAGCAGCAGGGGACTAGCGGGAGGATTTGAGCAGTTCTTC. Its translation: CASSRGLAGGFEQFF. The chain carries TRBV5-1 and TRBJ2-1, with 15 bases identical to TRBD2. The junction had 5 bases not matched to a gene; V was cut back by 4 bases and J by 9 bases. There are 15 residues in the CDR3. Germline CDR1 is SGHRS and CDR2 is YFSETQ.